This TCR beta chain appears in the sequencing data of a study of T-cell reconstitution after alpha-beta-depleted transplantation in children. General study findings and limits: T-cell counts and diversity at one year following transplant were attributed mainly to newly produced T cells. There were reportedly several hundred expanded graft clones from which alpha-beta T cells came about two months after transplant.

The germline gives CDR1 SEHNR, CDR2 FQNEAQ (reference sequence). V lost 8 bases, J lost 3 bases, and 8 bases stayed unmatched. The CDR3 has 14 amino acids. Molecular barcoding with unique molecular identifiers was used for the TCRbeta library. TCRdb analysed the PCR reads with MiXCR anew, one entry per CDR3 protein. The data show fewer than 550,000 distinct CDR3 sequences, roughly 11% seen once. This clonotype has at least ten counts. Its matching antigen is unknown. V and J are TRBV7-9 and TRBJ2-7; TRBD1 aligns across 9 bases. The input for sequencing was PBMCs, mostly from graft donor cells, taken 180 days after TCRalphabeta/CD19-depleted stem cell transplant. The sequence was obtained from a female patient between 2 and 15 years old who had a stem cell transplant for aplastic anemia, so the T cells may come from the graft donor. This CDR3 reads CASGRQGVIYEQYF. CDR3 DNA: TGTGCCAGCGGCAGACAGGGGGTAATCTACGAGCAGTACTTC.